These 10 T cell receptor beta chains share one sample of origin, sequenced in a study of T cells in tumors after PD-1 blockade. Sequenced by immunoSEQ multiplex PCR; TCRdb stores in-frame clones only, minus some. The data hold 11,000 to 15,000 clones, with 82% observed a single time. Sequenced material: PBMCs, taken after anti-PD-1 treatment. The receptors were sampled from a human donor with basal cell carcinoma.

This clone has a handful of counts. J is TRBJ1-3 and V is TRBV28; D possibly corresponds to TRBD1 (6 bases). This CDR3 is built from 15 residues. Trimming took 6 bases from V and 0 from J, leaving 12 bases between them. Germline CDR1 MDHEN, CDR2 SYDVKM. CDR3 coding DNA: TGTGCCAGCAGCCCCGGGACATTCTCTGGAAACACCATATATTTT. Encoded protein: CASSPGTFSGNTIYF.

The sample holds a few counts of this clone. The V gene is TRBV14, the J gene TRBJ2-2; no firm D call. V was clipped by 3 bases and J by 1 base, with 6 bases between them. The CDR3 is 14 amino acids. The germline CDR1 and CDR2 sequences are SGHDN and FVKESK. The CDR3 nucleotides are TGTGCCAGCAGCCACGAGTGGAACACCGGGGAGCTGTTTTTT. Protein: CASSHEWNTGELFF.

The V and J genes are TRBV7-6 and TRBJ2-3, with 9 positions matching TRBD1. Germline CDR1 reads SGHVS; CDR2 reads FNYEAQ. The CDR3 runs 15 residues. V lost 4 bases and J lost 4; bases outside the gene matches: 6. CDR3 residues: CASSSGTGSADTQYF. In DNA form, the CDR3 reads TGTGCCAGCAGCTCCGGGACAGGGAGCGCAGATACGCAGTATTTT.

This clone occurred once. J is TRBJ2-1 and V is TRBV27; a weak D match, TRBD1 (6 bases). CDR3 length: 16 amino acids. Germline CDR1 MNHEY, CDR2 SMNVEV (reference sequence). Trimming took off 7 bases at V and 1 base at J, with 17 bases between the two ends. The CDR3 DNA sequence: TGTGCCAGCAACATTAAAACAGGGTTTTCCTACAATGAGCAGTTCTTC. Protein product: CASNIKTGFSYNEQFF.

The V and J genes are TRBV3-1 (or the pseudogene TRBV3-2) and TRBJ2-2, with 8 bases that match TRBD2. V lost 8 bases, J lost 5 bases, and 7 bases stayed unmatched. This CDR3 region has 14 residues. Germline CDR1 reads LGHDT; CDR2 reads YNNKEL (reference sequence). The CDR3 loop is CASGSGSQTGELFF. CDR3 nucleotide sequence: TGTGCCAGCGGAAGCGGGAGTCAAACCGGGGAGCTGTTTTTT.

The DNA of the CDR3 is TGTGCCAGCAGTCCATCCATGAACACTGAAGCTTTCTTT. It encodes CASSPSMNTEAFF. This sequence joins TRBV28 and TRBJ1-1; D unclear. Germline assignment: CDR1 MDHEN and CDR2 SYDVKM. V lost 5 bases to trimming and J lost 0 bases, with 7 bases between them. The CDR3 sequence is 13 residues long.

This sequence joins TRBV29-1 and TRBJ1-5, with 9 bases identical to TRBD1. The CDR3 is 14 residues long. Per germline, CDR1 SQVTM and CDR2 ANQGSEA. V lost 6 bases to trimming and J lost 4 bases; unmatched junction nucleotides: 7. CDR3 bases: TGCAGCGTGGGACAGGGCGGTTGGAATCAGCCCCAGCATTTT. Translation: CSVGQGGWNQPQHF.

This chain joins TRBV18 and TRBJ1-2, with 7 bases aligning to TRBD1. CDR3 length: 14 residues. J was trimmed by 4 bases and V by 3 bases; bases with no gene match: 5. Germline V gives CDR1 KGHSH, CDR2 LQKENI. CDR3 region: CASSPTTGAYGYTF. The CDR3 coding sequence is TGTGCCAGCTCACCTACAACAGGGGCCTATGGCTACACCTTC. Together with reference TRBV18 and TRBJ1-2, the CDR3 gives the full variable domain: NAGVMQNPRHLVRRRGQEARLRCSPMKGHSHVYWYRQLPEEGLKFMVYLQKENIIDESGMPKERFSAEFPKEGPSILRIQQVVRGDSAAYFCASSPTTGAYGYTFGSGTRLTVV.

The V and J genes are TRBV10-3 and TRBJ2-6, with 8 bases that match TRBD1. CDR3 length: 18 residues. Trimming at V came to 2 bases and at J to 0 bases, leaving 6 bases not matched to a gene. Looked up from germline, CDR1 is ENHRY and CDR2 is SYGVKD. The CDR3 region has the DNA TGTGCCATCAGTGAGGGGACAGGTTTCCGCTCTGGGGCCAACGTCCTGACTTTC. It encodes CAISEGTGFRSGANVLTF.

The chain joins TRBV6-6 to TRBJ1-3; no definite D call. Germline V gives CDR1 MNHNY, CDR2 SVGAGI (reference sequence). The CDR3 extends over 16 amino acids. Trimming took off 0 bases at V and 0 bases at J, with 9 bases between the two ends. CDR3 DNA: TGTGCCAGCAGTTACTCGAGGGTACGCTCTGGAAACACCATATATTTT. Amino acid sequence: CASSYSRVRSGNTIYF.